This T cell receptor (beta chain) was obtained from a study of blood T cells in healthy people across ages. Looked up from germline, CDR1 is SGHRS and CDR2 is YFSETQ. This CDR3 comprises 17 residues. The V and J ends lost 1 base and 5 bases respectively, with 19 bases between them. With a J-beta primer mix and a sample-barcoded 5' primer, a second PCR ran roughly 7 to 11 cycles. One entry per CDR3 protein results from TCRdb running MiXCR on the 5' RACE reads. The table shows approximately 1,000,000 distinct CDR3 sequences, with less than 50% occurring only once. The sequenced sample was blood. The V and J genes are TRBV5-1 and TRBJ2-1, with D perhaps TRBD1 (6 bases). This sequence was found in a woman aged 55-70 years in good health. The CDR3 spells CASSLSPRTAFDNEQFF. Written as DNA, the CDR3 is TGCGCCAGCAGCTTGTCCCCGCGGACAGCTTTTGACAATGAGCAGTTCTTC.